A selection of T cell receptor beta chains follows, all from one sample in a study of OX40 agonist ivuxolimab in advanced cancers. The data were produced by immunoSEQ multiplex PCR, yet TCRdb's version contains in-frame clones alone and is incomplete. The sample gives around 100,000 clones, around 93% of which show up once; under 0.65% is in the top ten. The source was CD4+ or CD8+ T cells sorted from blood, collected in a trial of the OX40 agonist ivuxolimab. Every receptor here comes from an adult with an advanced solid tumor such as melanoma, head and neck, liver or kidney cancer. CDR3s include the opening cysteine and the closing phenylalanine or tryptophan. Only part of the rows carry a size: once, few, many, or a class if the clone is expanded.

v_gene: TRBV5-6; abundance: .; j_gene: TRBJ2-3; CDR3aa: CASSLGLAVTDTQYF
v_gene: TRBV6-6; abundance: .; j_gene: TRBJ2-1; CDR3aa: CASRHAGGNYNEQFF
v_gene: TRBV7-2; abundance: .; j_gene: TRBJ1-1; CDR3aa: CASSAGGGTATEAFF
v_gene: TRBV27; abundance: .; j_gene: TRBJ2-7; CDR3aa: CASSLIGGGQGKQYF
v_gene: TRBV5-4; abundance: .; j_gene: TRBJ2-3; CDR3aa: CASTPTSGNTDTQYF
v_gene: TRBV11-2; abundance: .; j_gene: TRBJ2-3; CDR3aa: CASSSPGQLVADTQYF
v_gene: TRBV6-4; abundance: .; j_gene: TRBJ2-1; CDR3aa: CASSRDPKSEQFF
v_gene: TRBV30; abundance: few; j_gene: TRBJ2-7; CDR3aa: CAWTRGLNYEQYF
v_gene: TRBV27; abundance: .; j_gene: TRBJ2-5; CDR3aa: CASRGQNQETQYF
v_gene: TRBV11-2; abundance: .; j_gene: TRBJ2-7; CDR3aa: CASSQGTGGIYEQYF
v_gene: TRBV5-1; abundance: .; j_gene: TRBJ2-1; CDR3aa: CASSPPGLAGGLNEQFF
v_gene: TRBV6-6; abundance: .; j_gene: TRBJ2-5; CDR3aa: CASSRLAGFQETQYF
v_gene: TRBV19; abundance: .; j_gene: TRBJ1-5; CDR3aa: CASRAGLWGNQPQHF
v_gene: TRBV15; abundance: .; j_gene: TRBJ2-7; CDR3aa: CATSRDRGSFSYEQYF
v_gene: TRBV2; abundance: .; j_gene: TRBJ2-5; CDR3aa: CASSGRAGAGETQYF
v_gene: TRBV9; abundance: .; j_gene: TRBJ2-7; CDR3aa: CASSVGLGGGFQHEQYF
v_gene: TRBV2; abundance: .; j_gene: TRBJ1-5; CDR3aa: CASSGQTGNQPQHF
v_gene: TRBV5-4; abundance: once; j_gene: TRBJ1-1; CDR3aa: CASSPWGQLMNTEAFF
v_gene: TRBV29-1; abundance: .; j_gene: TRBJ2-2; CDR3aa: CSAQRGPGELFF
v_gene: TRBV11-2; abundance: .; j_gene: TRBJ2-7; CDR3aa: CASSLGLAGAYEQYF
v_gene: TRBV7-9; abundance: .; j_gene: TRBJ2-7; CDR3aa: CASSLESQNEQYF
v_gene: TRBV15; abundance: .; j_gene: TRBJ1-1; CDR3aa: CATSRGWPGTEAFF
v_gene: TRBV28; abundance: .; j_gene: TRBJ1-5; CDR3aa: CASSSTLGAPSPQHF
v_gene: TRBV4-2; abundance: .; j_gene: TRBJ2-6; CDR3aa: CASSPGLESSGANVLTF
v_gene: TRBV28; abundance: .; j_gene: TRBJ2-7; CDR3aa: CASGRTVRSYEQYF
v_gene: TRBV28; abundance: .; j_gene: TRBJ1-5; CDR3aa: CASSLVFWDRGHQPQHF
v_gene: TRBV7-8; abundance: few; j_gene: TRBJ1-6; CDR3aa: CASSLDGVGSPLHF
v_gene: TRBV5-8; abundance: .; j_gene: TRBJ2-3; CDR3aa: CASSDRALTDTQYF
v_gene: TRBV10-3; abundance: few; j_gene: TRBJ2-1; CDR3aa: CAISESYPFTYNEQFF
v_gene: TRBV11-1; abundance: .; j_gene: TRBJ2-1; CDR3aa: CASSLDRTYNEQFF
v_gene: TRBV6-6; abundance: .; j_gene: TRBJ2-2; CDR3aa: CASSLGGGSRTGELFF
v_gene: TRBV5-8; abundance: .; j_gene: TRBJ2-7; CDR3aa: CASSLGERSTPRYEQYF
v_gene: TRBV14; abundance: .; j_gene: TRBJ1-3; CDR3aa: CATTGQGPFHSGNTIYF
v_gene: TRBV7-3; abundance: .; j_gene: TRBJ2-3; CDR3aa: CASSLNRAGADTQYF
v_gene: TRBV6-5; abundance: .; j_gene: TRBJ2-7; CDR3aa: CASSQARGQTYEQYF
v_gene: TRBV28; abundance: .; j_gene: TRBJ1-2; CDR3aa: CASSEPTGFNGYTF
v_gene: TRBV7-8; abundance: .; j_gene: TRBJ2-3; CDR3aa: CASSTKIAGVTDTQYF
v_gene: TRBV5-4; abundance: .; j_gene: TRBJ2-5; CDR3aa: CASSWDRGQTQYF
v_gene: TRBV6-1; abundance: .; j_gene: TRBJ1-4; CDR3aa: CASKRQGAQYEKLFF
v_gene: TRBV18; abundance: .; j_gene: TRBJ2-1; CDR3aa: CASSPVGPPTHNEQFF
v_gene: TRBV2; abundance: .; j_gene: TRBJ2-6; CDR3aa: CASSDRSGANVLTF
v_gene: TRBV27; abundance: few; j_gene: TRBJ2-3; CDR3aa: CASSSTTTDTQYF
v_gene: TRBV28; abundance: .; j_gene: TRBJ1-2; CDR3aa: CASSLGFRTEPNYGYTF
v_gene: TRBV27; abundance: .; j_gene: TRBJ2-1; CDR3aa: CASSPSGGGREQFF
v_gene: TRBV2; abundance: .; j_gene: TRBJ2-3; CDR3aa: CASAGVAGSTDTQYF
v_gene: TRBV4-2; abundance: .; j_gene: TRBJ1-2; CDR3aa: CASSQDPGTGGYTF
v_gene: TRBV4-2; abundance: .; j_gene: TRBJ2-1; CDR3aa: CASSQSGWGLDHNEQFF
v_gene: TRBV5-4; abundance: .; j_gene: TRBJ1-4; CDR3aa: CASSLGGQGNEKLFF
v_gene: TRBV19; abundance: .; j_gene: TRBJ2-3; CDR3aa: CASSPWALTSGRADTQYF
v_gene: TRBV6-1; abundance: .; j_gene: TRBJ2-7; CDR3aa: CASSLRGRDEQYF
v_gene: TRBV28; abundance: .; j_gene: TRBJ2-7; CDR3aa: CASRTGGLSSYEQYF
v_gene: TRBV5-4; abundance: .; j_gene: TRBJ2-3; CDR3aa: CASSLVAGITDTQYF
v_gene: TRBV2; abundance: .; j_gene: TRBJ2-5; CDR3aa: CASSGLGRGETQYF
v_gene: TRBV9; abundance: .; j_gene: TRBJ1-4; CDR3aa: CASSAGRGPNEKLFF
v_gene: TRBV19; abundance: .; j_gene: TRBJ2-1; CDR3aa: CASSFVTGSYNEQFF
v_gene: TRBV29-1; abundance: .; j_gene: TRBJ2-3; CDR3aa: CSVVGGFSTDTQYF
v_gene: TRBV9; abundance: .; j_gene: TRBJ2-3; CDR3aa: CASSGDGGLRVTQYF